This T cell receptor (beta chain) was sequenced during a study of breast tumors, draining lymph nodes, adjacent tissues. Study-wide points: Data only fit, rather than demonstrated, lymph node origin of most tumor T cells. Data fit most tumor T cells coming from lymph node, expanding in tumor. Compared with basal-like, luminal-like tumors shared significantly more repertoire with nontumor tissue. Tumor TCR diversity was below lymph nodes but above nontumor tissue.

One entry per CDR3 protein, called by TCRdb with MiXCR from the multiplex PCR reads. The sample has 70,000 to 85,000 distinct CDR3 sequences; approximately 19% are singletons. A note on this clonotype: Its antigen is unknown.

Samples came from axillary lymph nodes draining the breast cancer. The CDR3 is made up of 18 amino acids. Looked up from germline, CDR1 is MNHEY and CDR2 is SVGEGT. The ends were cut back, 2 bases at V and 2 bases at J, with 22 bases in the middle. The TCR was taken from a female donor with breast cancer. Some clones in this sample may be carry-over from other donors' samples. The sample comprised axillary lymph node tissue. The chain combines TRBV6-2 or TRBV6-3 with TRBJ2-7; TRBD1 or TRBD2 may be the D gene (5 bases each). As DNA, the CDR3 is TGTGCCAGCAGTTACCCGACAGACCGGCGGGCCGGCGCCTACGAGCAGTACTTC. It yields the protein CASSYPTDRRAGAYEQYF.